This is a list of T cell receptor beta chains from one sample in a study of T cells in Graves' hyperthyroidism and ophthalmopathy. In TCRdb, the multiplex PCR reads were re-called with MiXCR into one record per CDR3 protein. The repertoire holds 400,000 to 500,000 distinct CDR3 sequences, with roughly 14% as singletons. The sequencing input was blood. All receptors come from a woman aged 18-29 years with Graves' hyperthyroidism. Both conserved end residues are part of each CDR3. A D gene is named only where the DNA matches it firmly. Some rows mark clone size as missing; the rest say once, few, many or name a class of expanded clone.

J gene,D gene,clone size,V gene,CDR3 DNA,CDR3 protein
TRBJ2-1,TRBD2,many,TRBV3-1,TGTGCCAGCAGCCTTAGCGGGAGGACCTACAATGAGCAGTTCTTC,CASSLSGRTYNEQFF
TRBJ1-5,.,many,TRBV6-5,TGTGCCAGCAGTTACTCAGCAAGCAATCAGCCCCAGCATTTT,CASSYSASNQPQHF
TRBJ1-1,.,.,TRBV5-1,TGCGCCAGCAGCTTGGGATCCCTGGGAGGCACTGAAGCTTTCTTT,CASSLGSLGGTEAFF
TRBJ2-1,TRBD2,once,TRBV9,TGTGCCAGCAGCTCCGGGGGGGGGGGGGCCCGCAATGAGCAGTTCTTC,CASSSGGGGARNEQFF
TRBJ2-5,.,many,TRBV11-2,TGTGCCAGCAGCTTCCCCACATACATGTGGGACCAAGAGACCCAGTACTTC,CASSFPTYMWDQETQYF
TRBJ2-1,.,few,TRBV18,TGTGCCAGCTCACCACCTCTCATAGCGGAGCACAATGAGCAGTTCTTC,CASSPPLIAEHNEQFF
TRBJ2-1,.,few,TRBV20-1,TGCAGTGCTAGGCGACTAGAGGATGAGCAGTTCTTC,CSARRLEDEQFF
TRBJ2-3,TRBD2,many,TRBV7-3,TGTGCCAGCAGCTTTAGCGGGATCCGCACAGATACGCAGTATTTT,CASSFSGIRTDTQYF
TRBJ1-5,.,.,TRBV19,TGTGCAGGCAGCGATAGGAGCAATCAGCCCCAGCATTTT,CAGSDRSNQPQHF
TRBJ2-3,.,.,TRBV6-2/TRBV6-3,TGTGCCAGCTCCACCTTGCCGTATTTT,CASSTLPYF
TRBJ1-2,.,many,TRBV14,TGTGCCAGCAGCCCGATAGACAGGACCCATGGCTACACCTTC,CASSPIDRTHGYTF
TRBJ2-2,TRBD2,few,TRBV4-2,TGTGCCAGCAGCCTACAGACCAGCGGGGGGAACACCGGGGAGCTGTTTTTT,CASSLQTSGGNTGELFF
TRBJ2-6,.,many,TRBV5-1,TGCGCCAGCGGAGGGGACTTGATCTCTGGGGCCAACGTCCTGACTTTC,CASGGDLISGANVLTF
TRBJ2-7,.,many,TRBV5-8,TGTGCCAGCAGCCTCCGACAGGAGCAGTACTTC,CASSLRQEQYF
TRBJ2-7,TRBD1,many,TRBV29-1,TGCAGCGTTGTGCGCGGACAGGGGCCCTACGAGCAGTACTTC,CSVVRGQGPYEQYF